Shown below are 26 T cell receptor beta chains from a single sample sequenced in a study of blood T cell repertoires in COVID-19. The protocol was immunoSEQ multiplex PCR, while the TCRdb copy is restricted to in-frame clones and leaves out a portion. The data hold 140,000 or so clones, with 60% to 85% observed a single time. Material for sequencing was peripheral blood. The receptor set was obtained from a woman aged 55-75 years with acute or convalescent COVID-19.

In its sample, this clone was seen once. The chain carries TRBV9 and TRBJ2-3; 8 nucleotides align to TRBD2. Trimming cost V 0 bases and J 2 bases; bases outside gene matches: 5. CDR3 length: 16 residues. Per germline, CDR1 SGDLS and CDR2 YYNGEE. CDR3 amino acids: CASSVGGSGVTDTQYF. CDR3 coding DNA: TGTGCCAGCAGCGTAGGGGGTAGCGGGGTCACAGATACGCAGTATTTT.

The CDR3 nucleotides are TGTGCCAGCACCCTCCTTAGCGGGAGGTCCCACGAGCAGTACTTC. Translation gives CASTLLSGRSHEQYF. The chain employs TRBV6-5 and TRBJ2-7; TRBD2 matches at 10 bases. V gave up 7 bases and J gave up 5 bases; unmatched junction bases: 11. The germline gives CDR1 MNHEY, CDR2 SVGAGI. CDR3 length equals 15 residues.

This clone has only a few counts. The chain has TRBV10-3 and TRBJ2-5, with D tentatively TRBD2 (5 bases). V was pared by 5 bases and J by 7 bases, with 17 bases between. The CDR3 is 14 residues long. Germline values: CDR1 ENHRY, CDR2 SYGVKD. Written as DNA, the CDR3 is TGTGCCATCAGTCCCCGGGAAAATAGAGGGACCCAGTACTTC. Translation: CAISPRENRGTQYF.

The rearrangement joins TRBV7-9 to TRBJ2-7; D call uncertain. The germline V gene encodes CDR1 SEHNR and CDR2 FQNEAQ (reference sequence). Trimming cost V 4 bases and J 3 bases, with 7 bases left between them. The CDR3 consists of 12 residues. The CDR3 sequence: CASSSALYEQYF. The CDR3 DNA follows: TGTGCCAGCAGCTCAGCTCTCTACGAGCAGTACTTC.

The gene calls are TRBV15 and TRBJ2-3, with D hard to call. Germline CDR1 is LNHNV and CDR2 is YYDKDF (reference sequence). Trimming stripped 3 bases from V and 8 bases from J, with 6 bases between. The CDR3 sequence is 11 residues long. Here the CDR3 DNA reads TGTGCCACCAGCAGTTCCGGTACGCAGTATTTT. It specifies CATSSSGTQYF. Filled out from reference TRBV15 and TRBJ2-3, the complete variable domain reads DAMVIQNPRYQVTQFGKPVTLSCSQTLNHNVMYWYQQKSSQAPKLLFHYYDKDFNNEADTPDNFQSRRPNTSFCFLDIRSPGLGDTAMYLCATSSSGTQYFGPGTRLTVL.

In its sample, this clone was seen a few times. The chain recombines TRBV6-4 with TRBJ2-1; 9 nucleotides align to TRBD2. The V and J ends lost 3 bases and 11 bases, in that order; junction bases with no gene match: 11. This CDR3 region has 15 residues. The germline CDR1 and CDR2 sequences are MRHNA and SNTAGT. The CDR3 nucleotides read TGTGCCAGCAGTGATGGCGGCGGGAGGGGATCTAAGCAGTTCTTC. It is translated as CASSDGGGRGSKQFF.

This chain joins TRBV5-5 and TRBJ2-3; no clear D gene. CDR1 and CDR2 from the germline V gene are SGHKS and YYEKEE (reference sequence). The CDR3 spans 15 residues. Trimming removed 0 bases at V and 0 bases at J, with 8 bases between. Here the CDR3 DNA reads TGTGCCAGCAGCTTGGGAGAGTCCAGCACAGATACGCAGTATTTT. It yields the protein CASSLGESSTDTQYF.

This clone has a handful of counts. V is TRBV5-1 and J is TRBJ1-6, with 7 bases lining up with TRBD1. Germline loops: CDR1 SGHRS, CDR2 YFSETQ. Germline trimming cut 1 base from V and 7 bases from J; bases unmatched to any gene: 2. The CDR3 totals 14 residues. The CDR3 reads CASSLWGQNSPLHF. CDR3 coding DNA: TGCGCCAGCAGCTTGTGGGGACAGAATTCACCCCTCCACTTT.

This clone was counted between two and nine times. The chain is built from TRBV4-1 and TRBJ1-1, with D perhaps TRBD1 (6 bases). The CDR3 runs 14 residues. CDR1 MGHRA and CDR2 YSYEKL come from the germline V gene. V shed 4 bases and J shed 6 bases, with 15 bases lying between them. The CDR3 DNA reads TGCGCCAGCAGCCCAACCCGGACAGCTCCTGAAGCTTTCTTT. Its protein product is CASSPTRTAPEAFF.

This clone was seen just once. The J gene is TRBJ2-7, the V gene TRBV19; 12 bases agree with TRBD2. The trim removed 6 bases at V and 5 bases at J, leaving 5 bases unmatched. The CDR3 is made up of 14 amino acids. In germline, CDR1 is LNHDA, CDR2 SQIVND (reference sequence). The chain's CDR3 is CASRPTSGRHEQYF. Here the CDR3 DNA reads TGTGCCAGTAGGCCGACTAGCGGGAGACACGAGCAGTACTTC. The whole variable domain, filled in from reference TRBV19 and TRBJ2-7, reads DGGITQSPKYLFRKEGQNVTLSCEQNLNHDAMYWYRQDPGQGLRLIYYSQIVNDFQKGDIAEGYSVSREKKESFPLTVTSAQKNPTAFYLCASRPTSGRHEQYFGPGTRLTVT.

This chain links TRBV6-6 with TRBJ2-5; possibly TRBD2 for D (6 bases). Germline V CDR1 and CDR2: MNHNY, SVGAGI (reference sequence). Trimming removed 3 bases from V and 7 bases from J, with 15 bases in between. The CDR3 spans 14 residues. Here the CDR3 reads CASSYGTRMGTQYF. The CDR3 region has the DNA TGTGCCAGCAGTTATGGGACTCGTATGGGGACCCAGTACTTC.

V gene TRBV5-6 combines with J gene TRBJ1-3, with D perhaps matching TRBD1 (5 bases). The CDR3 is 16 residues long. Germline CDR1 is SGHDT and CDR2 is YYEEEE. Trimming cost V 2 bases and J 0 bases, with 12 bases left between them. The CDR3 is CASSLGALYSGNTIYF. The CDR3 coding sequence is TGTGCCAGCAGCTTAGGGGCCTTATACTCTGGAAACACCATATATTTT.

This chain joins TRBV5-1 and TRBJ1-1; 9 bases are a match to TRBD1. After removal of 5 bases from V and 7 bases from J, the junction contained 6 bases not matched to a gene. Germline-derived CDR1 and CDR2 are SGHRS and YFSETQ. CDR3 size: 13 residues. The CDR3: CASSRWDRVEAFF. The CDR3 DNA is TGCGCCAGCAGTCGGTGGGACAGGGTTGAAGCTTTCTTT.

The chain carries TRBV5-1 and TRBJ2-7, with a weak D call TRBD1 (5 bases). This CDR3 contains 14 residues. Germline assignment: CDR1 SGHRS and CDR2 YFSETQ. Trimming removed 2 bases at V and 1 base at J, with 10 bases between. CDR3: CASSFQGPSYEQYF. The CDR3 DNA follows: TGCGCCAGCAGCTTCCAGGGCCCTTCCTACGAGCAGTACTTC.

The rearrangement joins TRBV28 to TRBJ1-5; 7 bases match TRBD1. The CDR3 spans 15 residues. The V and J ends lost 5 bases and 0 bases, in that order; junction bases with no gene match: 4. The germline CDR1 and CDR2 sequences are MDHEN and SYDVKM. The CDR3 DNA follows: TGTGCCAGCAGTGGGACAGATTATAGCAATCAGCCCCAGCATTTT. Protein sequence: CASSGTDYSNQPQHF.

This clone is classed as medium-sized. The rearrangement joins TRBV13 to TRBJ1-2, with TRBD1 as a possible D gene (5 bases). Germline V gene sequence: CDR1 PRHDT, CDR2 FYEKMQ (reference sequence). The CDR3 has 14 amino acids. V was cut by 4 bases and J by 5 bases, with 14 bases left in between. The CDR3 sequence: CASSSSGGPYGYTF. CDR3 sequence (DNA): TGTGCCAGCAGCTCTTCCGGGGGACCGTATGGCTACACCTTC.

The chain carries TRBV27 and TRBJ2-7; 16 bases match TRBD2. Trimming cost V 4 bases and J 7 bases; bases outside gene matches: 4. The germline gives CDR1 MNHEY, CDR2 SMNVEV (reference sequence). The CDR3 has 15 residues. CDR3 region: CASSWGTSGRGEQYF. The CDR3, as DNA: TGTGCCAGCAGTTGGGGGACTAGCGGGAGGGGAGAGCAGTACTTC.

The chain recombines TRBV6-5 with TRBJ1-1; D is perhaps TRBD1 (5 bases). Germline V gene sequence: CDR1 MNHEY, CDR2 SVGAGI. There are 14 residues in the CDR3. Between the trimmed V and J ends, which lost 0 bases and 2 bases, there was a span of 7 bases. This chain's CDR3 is CASSYSGGNTEAFF. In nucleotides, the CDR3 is TGTGCCAGCAGTTACTCCGGGGGAAACACTGAAGCTTTCTTT.

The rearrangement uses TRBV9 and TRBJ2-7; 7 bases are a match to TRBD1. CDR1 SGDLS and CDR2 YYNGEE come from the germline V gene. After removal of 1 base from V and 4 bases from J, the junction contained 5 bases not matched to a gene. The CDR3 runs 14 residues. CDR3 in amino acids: CASSVNSQGYEQYF. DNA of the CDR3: TGTGCCAGCAGCGTAAATTCACAGGGGTACGAGCAGTACTTC.

CDR3 in amino acids: CASSPGDSGNEQFF. CDR3 nucleotide sequence: TGTGCCAGCAGTCCAGGGGACAGCGGCAATGAGCAGTTCTTC. The chain recombines TRBV27 with TRBJ2-1, with 7 positions matching TRBD1. The germline V gene has CDR1 MNHEY and CDR2 SMNVEV (reference sequence). This CDR3 comprises 14 residues. The V and J ends lost 5 bases and 6 bases, in that order; junction bases with no gene match: 7.

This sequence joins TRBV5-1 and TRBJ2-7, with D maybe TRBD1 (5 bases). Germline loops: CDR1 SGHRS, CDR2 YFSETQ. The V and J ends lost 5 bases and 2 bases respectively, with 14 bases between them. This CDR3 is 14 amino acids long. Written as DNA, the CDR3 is TGCGCCAGCAGTTTTAATTGGGGCCCCTACGAGCAGTACTTC. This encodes CASSFNWGPYEQYF.

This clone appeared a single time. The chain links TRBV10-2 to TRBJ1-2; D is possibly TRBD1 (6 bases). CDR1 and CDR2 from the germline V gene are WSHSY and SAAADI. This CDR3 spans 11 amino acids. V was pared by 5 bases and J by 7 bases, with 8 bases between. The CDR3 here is CASSTGFGYTF. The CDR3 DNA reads TGCGCCAGCAGTACAGGGTTTGGCTACACCTTC.

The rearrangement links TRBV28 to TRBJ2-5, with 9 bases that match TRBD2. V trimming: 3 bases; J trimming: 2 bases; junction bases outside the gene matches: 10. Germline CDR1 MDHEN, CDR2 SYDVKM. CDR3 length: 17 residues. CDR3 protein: CASSLGWGREGQETQYF. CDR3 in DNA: TGTGCCAGCAGTTTGGGTTGGGGGCGGGAGGGACAAGAGACCCAGTACTTC.

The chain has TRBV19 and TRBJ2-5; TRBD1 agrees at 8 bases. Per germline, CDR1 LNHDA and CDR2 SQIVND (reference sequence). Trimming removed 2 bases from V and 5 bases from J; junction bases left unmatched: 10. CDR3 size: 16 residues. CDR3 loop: CASSIIWSGGLETQYF. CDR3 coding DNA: TGTGCCAGTAGTATAATTTGGTCAGGGGGCTTGGAGACCCAGTACTTC.

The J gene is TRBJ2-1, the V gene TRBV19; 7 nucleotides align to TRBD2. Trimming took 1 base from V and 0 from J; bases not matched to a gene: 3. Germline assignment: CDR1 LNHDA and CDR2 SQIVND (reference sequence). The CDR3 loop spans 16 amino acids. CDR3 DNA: TGTGCCAGTAGTATAGTCGGGGGGAGCTCCTACAATGAGCAGTTCTTC. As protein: CASSIVGGSSYNEQFF.

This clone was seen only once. The CDR3 sequence: CASSLSGRDQPQHF. CDR3 DNA: TGTGCCAGCAGTTTATCAGGGAGGGATCAGCCCCAGCATTTT. V usage is TRBV27 and J usage is TRBJ1-5; D is ambiguous. Germline CDR1 is MNHEY and CDR2 is SMNVEV (reference sequence). Trimming stripped 0 bases from V and 5 bases from J, with 8 bases between. The length of the CDR3 is 14 residues.